The T cell receptor beta chain described here comes from a study of vaccination effects on CD4 cells after COVID-19. V lost 0 bases and J lost 5, with 7 bases in between. Germline assignment: CDR1 KGHSH and CDR2 LQKENI. CDR3 size: 14 residues. Sequenced by immunoSEQ multiplex PCR; TCRdb stores in-frame clones only, minus some. Among some 69,000 clones listed, 74% were seen once. Turning to this clone: Its target is unknown.

Prior to sequencing, the ViraFEST assay stimulated PBMC with viral peptide pools, which expanded the antigen-specific CD4+ T cells. Isolation of CD4+ T cells took place after about ten days of culture. Two doses of either BNT162b2 or mRNA-1273 were given to each participant. This material consisted of CD4+ T cells from PBMCs cultured with HCoV-229E spike peptides, taken after COVID-19 vaccination. This chain uses TRBV18 with TRBJ2-2; no definite D call. The TCR was taken from a human donor who received a COVID-19 vaccine. CDR3 coding DNA: TGTGCCAGCTCACCACCGACGGCAACCGGGGAGCTGTTTTTT. Its protein product is CASSPPTATGELFF.